A selection of T cell receptor beta chains follows, all from one sample in a study of shared clonotypes between healthy human individuals. This table comes from immunoSEQ multiplex PCR, and its TCRdb copy is limited to in-frame clones, with some not included. In the table there are about 2.4 million clones, roughly 93% of which are singletons. Source material: naive CD4+ T cells from PBMCs. The receptors come from a man younger than 35 in good health. Some clones in this sample may be carry-over from other donors' samples. Each CDR3 is given without its conserved first and last residue.

j_call: TRBJ2-2; v_call: TRBV29-1; cdr3_aa: SVRDRGITGELF
j_call: TRBJ1-5; v_call: TRBV28; cdr3_aa: ASSPLEGVYSNQPQH
j_call: TRBJ2-2; v_call: TRBV6-5; cdr3_aa: ASSQSGELF
j_call: TRBJ2-7; v_call: TRBV7-8; cdr3_aa: ASSSTSRGYSYEQY
j_call: TRBJ2-2; v_call: TRBV29-1; cdr3_aa: SGKPGTGELF
j_call: TRBJ1-5; v_call: TRBV27; cdr3_aa: ASSFLGNQPQH
j_call: TRBJ1-1; v_call: TRBV14; cdr3_aa: ASSQDANTEAF
j_call: TRBJ2-3; v_call: TRBV7-9; cdr3_aa: ASSAEGTASTDTQY
j_call: TRBJ2-1; v_call: TRBV10-3; cdr3_aa: AISAPGLAGGNYNEQF
j_call: TRBJ1-1; v_call: TRBV7-3; cdr3_aa: ASSQGTGAPGPEAF
j_call: TRBJ2-5; v_call: TRBV5-1; cdr3_aa: ASTRAAGQIKETQY
j_call: TRBJ2-7; v_call: TRBV2; cdr3_aa: ASSEALGTGRYEQY
j_call: TRBJ1-4; v_call: TRBV5-1; cdr3_aa: ASSQDPWGGNEKLF
j_call: TRBJ1-2; v_call: TRBV6-5; cdr3_aa: ASSHSYNYGYT
j_call: TRBJ2-7; v_call: TRBV27; cdr3_aa: ASSPTGVGSSYEQY
j_call: TRBJ2-1; v_call: TRBV29-1; cdr3_aa: SVVLRSGGPPYNEQF
j_call: TRBJ1-4; v_call: TRBV30; cdr3_aa: AWSASGRGNEKLF
j_call: TRBJ2-1; v_call: TRBV18; cdr3_aa: ASSPPSLAGGTSSEQF
j_call: TRBJ2-2; v_call: TRBV7-3; cdr3_aa: ASSLGGTRFGELF
j_call: TRBJ2-3; v_call: TRBV10-3; cdr3_aa: AISLRAPRGTDTQY
j_call: TRBJ2-1; v_call: TRBV7-8; cdr3_aa: ASSHGGLSYNEQF
j_call: TRBJ2-2; v_call: TRBV23-1; cdr3_aa: ASSGGPSNTGELF
j_call: TRBJ2-7; v_call: TRBV28; cdr3_aa: ASSDLSGTYEQY
j_call: TRBJ2-3; v_call: TRBV5-4; cdr3_aa: ASSLSLADTQY
j_call: TRBJ2-3; v_call: TRBV5-4; cdr3_aa: ASSLRRSGRADTQY
j_call: TRBJ2-5; v_call: TRBV27; cdr3_aa: ASSQTWQDQETQY
j_call: TRBJ2-3; v_call: TRBV7-6; cdr3_aa: ASSQGGTDTQY
j_call: TRBJ2-7; v_call: TRBV10-3; cdr3_aa: AISDGQGGSYEQY
j_call: TRBJ2-5; v_call: TRBV19; cdr3_aa: ASSISQGARVTQY
j_call: TRBJ2-3; v_call: TRBV28; cdr3_aa: ASGFQPTDTQY